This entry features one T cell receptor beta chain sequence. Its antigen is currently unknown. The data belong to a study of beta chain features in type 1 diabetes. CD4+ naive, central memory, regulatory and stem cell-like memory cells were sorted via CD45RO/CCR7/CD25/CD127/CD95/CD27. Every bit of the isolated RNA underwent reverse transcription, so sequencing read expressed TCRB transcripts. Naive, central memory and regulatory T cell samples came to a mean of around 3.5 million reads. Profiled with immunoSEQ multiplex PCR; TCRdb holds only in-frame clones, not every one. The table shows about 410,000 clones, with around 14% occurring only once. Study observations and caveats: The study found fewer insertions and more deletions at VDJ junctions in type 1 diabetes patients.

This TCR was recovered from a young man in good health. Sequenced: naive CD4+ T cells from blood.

The CDR3 DNA reads TGTGCCAGCAGTCGATATAGCGGGGCGAGGGATGCAGATACGCAGTATTTT. Translating it yields CASSRYSGARDADTQYF. The gene calls are TRBV7-9 and TRBJ2-3; 8 positions match TRBD2. Trimming cost V 6 bases and J 4 bases; bases outside gene matches: 15. Germline assignment: CDR1 SEHNR and CDR2 FQNEAQ (reference sequence). This CDR3 is built from 17 residues.